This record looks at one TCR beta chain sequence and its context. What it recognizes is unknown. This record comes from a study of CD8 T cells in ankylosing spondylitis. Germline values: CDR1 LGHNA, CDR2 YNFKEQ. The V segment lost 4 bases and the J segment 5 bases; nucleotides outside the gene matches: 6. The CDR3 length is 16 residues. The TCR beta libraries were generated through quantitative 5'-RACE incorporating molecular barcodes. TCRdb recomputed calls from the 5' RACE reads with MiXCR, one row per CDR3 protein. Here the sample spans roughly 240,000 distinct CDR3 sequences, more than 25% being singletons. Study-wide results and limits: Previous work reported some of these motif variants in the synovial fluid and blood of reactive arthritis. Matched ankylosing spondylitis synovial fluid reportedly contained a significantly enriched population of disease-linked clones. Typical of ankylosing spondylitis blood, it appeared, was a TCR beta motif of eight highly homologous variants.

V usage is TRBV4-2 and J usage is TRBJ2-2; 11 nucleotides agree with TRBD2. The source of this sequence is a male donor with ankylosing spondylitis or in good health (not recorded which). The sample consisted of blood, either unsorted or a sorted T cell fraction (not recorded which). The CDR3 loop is CASSRASGGYTGELFF. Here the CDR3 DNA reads TGTGCCAGCAGCCGAGCTAGCGGGGGGTATACCGGGGAGCTGTTTTTT.